The TCR beta chain under discussion was sequenced for a study of blood T cell repertoires in COVID-19. Clones were read by immunoSEQ multiplex PCR, and TCRdb kept only the in-frame ones, dropping some. The data show 150,000 to 200,000 clones, about 90% seen once. From germline, CDR1 is SQVTM and CDR2 ANQGSEA. The CDR3 runs to 12 residues. Trimming cost V 3 bases and J 0 bases, with 6 bases left between them. This TCR was recovered from a man in his fifties or sixties with acute or convalescent COVID-19. The chain joins TRBV29-1 to TRBJ2-7, with D unresolved. The sample comprised peripheral blood. The CDR3 reads CSVEGSSYEQYF. In nucleotides, the CDR3 is TGCAGCGTTGAGGGCAGCTCCTACGAGCAGTACTTC.